The 16 T cell receptor beta chains reported below all come from one sample, sequenced in a study of blood T cell repertoires in COVID-19. Assay: immunoSEQ multiplex PCR; the TCRdb copy retains only in-frame clones and omits some. The sample includes about 120,000 clones, around 90% of them seen just once. The sample consisted of peripheral blood. These receptors were taken from an older woman with COVID-19, enrolled during active disease.

V and J are TRBV9 and TRBJ2-7; a weak D match, TRBD1 (6 bases). CDR3 size: 15 residues. Germline CDR1 is SGDLS and CDR2 is YYNGEE. The V gene lost 0 bases and the J gene lost 3 bases, with 13 bases spanning the gap. The CDR3, as DNA: TGTGCCAGCAGCGTAGAGGCAGGGGCGGTCTACGAGCAGTACTTC. Amino acid sequence: CASSVEAGAVYEQYF.

This clone turned up a few times. The genes are TRBV6-2 or TRBV6-3 and TRBJ1-5; 7 bases map to TRBD1. The germline V gene encodes CDR1 MNHEY and CDR2 SVGEGT. The CDR3 sequence is 13 residues long. J was trimmed by 6 bases and V by 4 bases; bases with no gene match: 3. CDR3 protein: CASSSDRRQPQHF. The CDR3 coding sequence is TGTGCCAGCAGTTCGGACAGGCGTCAGCCCCAGCATTTT.

For this clone: No DNA is shown, since the ends of the CDR3 on it are uncertain; the CDR3 is the one TCRdb lists. The genes are TRBV29-1 and TRBJ1-1; TRBD1 reflects the table's D call only, with no check against the DNA. The CDR3 is 17 residues long, ends included. CDR1 and CDR2 (germline): SQVTM, ANQGSEA. The CDR3: CSAFRARALRGDTEAFF.

The chain combines TRBV5-8 with TRBJ2-7; D uncertain. From germline, CDR1 is SGHTS and CDR2 YDEGEE. Trimming removed 5 bases from V and 2 bases from J, with 11 bases in between. The CDR3 extends over 13 amino acids. CDR3 residues: CASSRVETYEQYF. The CDR3 DNA is TGTGCCAGCAGTCGGGTTGAGACCTACGAGCAGTACTTC.

CDR3 in DNA: TGTGCCAGCAGTCCAGGGGGCTACAATGAGCAGTTCTTC. Its translation: CASSPGGYNEQFF. The chain is built from TRBV2 and TRBJ2-1; TRBD1 matches 7 bases. This CDR3 has 13 amino acids. After removal of 5 bases from V and 3 bases from J, the junction contained 1 base not matched to a gene. CDR1 and CDR2 (germline): SNHLY, FYNNEI.

This chain connects TRBV7-3 to TRBJ2-1, with TRBD2 matching 9 bases. The junction had 8 bases not matched to a gene; V was cut back by 5 bases and J by 9 bases. Germline CDR1 reads SGHTA; CDR2 reads FQGTGA. This CDR3 has 14 amino acids. CDR3 residues: CASSPLSGGIEQFF. CDR3 nucleotide sequence: TGTGCCAGCAGCCCATTGAGCGGGGGGATTGAGCAGTTCTTC.

The rearrangement joins TRBV6-5 to TRBJ1-1, with 7 bases matching TRBD1. The CDR3 length is 15 residues. CDR1 and CDR2 from the germline V gene are MNHEY and SVGAGI. V lost 11 bases to trimming and J lost 0 bases; unmatched junction nucleotides: 12. As DNA, the CDR3 is TGTGCCGGGGGACGGACAGGAACAATGAACACTGAAGCTTTCTTT. Encoded protein: CAGGRTGTMNTEAFF.

V is TRBV19 and J is TRBJ1-2; no definite D call. The ends were cut back, 5 bases at V and 4 bases at J, with 14 bases in the middle. The germline V gene encodes CDR1 LNHDA and CDR2 SQIVND (reference sequence). The CDR3 covers 14 residues. The CDR3: CASSAWRVSYGYTF. The CDR3 coding sequence is TGTGCCAGTAGTGCCTGGAGGGTAAGCTATGGCTACACCTTC.

V gene TRBV5-4 combines with J gene TRBJ1-1; D perhaps matches TRBD1 (5 bases). CDR1 is SGHNT, CDR2 YYREEE, per germline (reference sequence). V gave up 4 bases and J gave up 10 bases, with 20 bases separating them. CDR3 length equals 14 residues. The CDR3 reads CASSPGPEPTGAFF. The CDR3 DNA follows: TGTGCCAGCAGCCCCGGACCGGAACCCACAGGAGCTTTCTTT.

The chain uses TRBV19 and TRBJ1-2; perhaps TRBD1 as D (5 bases). V lost 8 bases, J lost 2 bases, and 18 bases lay in between. Germline lookup yields CDR1 LNHDA and CDR2 SQIVND (reference sequence). The CDR3 loop spans 15 amino acids. DNA of the CDR3: TGTGCCAGTTCCCTCGTGGGGGGATTAAACTATGGCTACACCTTC. Translation gives CASSLVGGLNYGYTF.

A single count supports this clone. This chain links TRBV12-3 or TRBV12-4 with TRBJ1-2; a possible D gene is TRBD1 (5 bases). The CDR3 has 13 residues. With 3 bases removed from V and 8 bases from J, the gap between germline ends came to 13 bases. CDR3 nucleotides: TGTGCCAGCAGTTTGCAGGGCGTGGTGGGCTACACCTTC. Protein product: CASSLQGVVGYTF.

The rearrangement links TRBV10-3 to TRBJ1-1, with 8 bases identical to TRBD1. The CDR3 covers 13 residues. J was trimmed by 0 bases and V by 8 bases; bases with no gene match: 2. Germline V gene sequence: CDR1 ENHRY, CDR2 SYGVKD. Written as DNA, the CDR3 is TGTGCCATCGACAGGGGAATGAACACTGAAGCTTTCTTT. Protein sequence: CAIDRGMNTEAFF.

The chain links TRBV6-4 to TRBJ2-1, with 8 bases fitting TRBD1. From germline, CDR1 is MRHNA and CDR2 SNTAGT. The CDR3 has 13 residues. With 4 bases clipped from V and 8 bases from J, the junction kept 4 bases outside the gene matches. Written as DNA, the CDR3 is TGTGCCAGCAGTGTCGACAGGGGCGATGAGCAGTTCTTC. It specifies CASSVDRGDEQFF.

V and J are TRBV19 and TRBJ1-1; tentative D call: TRBD1 (5 bases). The CDR3 contains 13 residues. Trimming took off 6 bases at V and 2 bases at J, with 10 bases between the two ends. Germline-derived CDR1 and CDR2 are LNHDA and SQIVND (reference sequence). CDR3 loop: CASRRQLNTEAFF. The CDR3 coding sequence is TGTGCCAGTAGGCGACAGCTTAACACTGAAGCTTTCTTT.

This chain uses TRBV27 with TRBJ1-1, with D unclear. V lost 0 bases and J lost 6, with 8 bases in between. Looked up from germline, CDR1 is MNHEY and CDR2 is SMNVEV (reference sequence). This CDR3 contains 13 residues. The CDR3 loop is CASSLSARAEAFF. CDR3 DNA sequence: TGTGCCAGCAGTTTATCAGCCCGGGCTGAAGCTTTCTTT.

This sequence joins TRBV18 and TRBJ2-2, with D uncertain. Germline V gives CDR1 KGHSH, CDR2 LQKENI. The CDR3 runs to 15 residues. V lost 0 bases and J 1 base, leaving 6 bases between the germline ends. The CDR3 reads CASSPPRRNTGELFF. The CDR3 region has the DNA TGTGCCAGCTCACCACCGAGGAGGAACACCGGGGAGCTGTTTTTT. The whole variable domain, remainder taken from reference TRBV18 and TRBJ2-2, is NAGVMQNPRHLVRRRGQEARLRCSPMKGHSHVYWYRQLPEEGLKFMVYLQKENIIDESGMPKERFSAEFPKEGPSILRIQQVVRGDSAAYFCASSPPRRNTGELFFGEGSRLTVL.